This T cell receptor beta chain was sequenced for a study of blood T cell repertoires in COVID-19. Study summary: Some COVID-19 samples were acute and others convalescent; all came from the United States, Italy and Spain.

How the authors handled the data: Amplification with reference gene primers provided the estimates of nucleated cell counts. Assay: immunoSEQ multiplex PCR; the TCRdb copy retains only in-frame clones and omits some. V, J and clone size derive from that table, while D and trimming were established from the DNA sequence. The table records about 60,000 clones, 84% of them present only once. From germline, CDR1 is MDHEN and CDR2 SYDVKM. V lost 6 bases and J 6 bases, leaving 18 bases between the germline ends. The CDR3 spans 15 residues. Sequencing was performed on peripheral blood. The sequence came from a human donor in a cohort sampled during active COVID-19. The chain is built from TRBV28 and TRBJ1-5; D unclear. The CDR3 is CASSPPQGRIQPQHF. The CDR3 DNA reads as TGTGCCAGCAGCCCCCCCCAAGGGAGAATTCAGCCCCAGCATTTT.